The next 25 T cell receptor beta chains were all read from a single sample in a study of blood T cell repertoires in COVID-19. Using immunoSEQ multiplex PCR, the repertoire was profiled, and TCRdb retains in-frame clones only, with some absent. Of 100,000 to 150,000 clones listed, approximately 83% were seen once; the top ten hold about 10%. The specimen was peripheral blood. These receptors were obtained from a man aged 55 to 70 with acute or convalescent COVID-19.

V is TRBV28 and J is TRBJ2-7; a weak D match, TRBD2 (5 bases). CDR3 size: 13 residues. The V end lost 6 bases, the J end lost 4 bases, and 13 bases lay between the germline ends. Germline assignment: CDR1 MDHEN and CDR2 SYDVKM. In DNA form, the CDR3 reads TGTGCCAGCAGACTACGAGGGAGTTACGAGCAGTACTTC. Protein: CASRLRGSYEQYF.

The chain combines TRBV29-1 with TRBJ2-7; a possible D gene is TRBD2 (5 bases). Germline CDR1 is SQVTM and CDR2 is ANQGSEA. The V gene lost 1 base and the J gene lost 6 bases, with 16 bases spanning the gap. The CDR3 loop spans 14 amino acids. The CDR3 loop is CSVEVGSSPAEQYF. CDR3 DNA: TGCAGCGTTGAAGTGGGGAGCTCCCCCGCCGAGCAGTACTTC.

V gene TRBV21-1 combines with J gene TRBJ1-5. TRBV21-1 is a known pseudogene. This CDR3 comprises 16 residues. CDR3 in amino acids: CASSKARRYSNQPQHF. The CDR3 nucleotides read TGTGCCAGCAGCAAAGCGCGGCGGTATAGCAATCAGCCCCAGCATTTT.

V is TRBV5-1 and J is TRBJ2-2, with 7 bases aligning to TRBD2. V dropped 7 bases and J dropped 7; count of bases not matched to a gene: 7. Germline V gene lookup returns CDR1 SGHRS and CDR2 YFSETQ. The CDR3 is 13 residues long. The CDR3 DNA follows: TGCGCCAGCGGGGGAGGGCGAAGCGGGGAGCTGTTTTTT. It yields the protein CASGGGRSGELFF.

This chain connects TRBV28 to TRBJ2-4; 8 positions match TRBD1. This CDR3 is 15 amino acids long. V was clipped by 8 bases and J by 0 bases; unmatched bases: 6. Germline V gene data show CDR1 as MDHEN and CDR2 as SYDVKM. CDR3 loop: CASGTDREAKNIQYF. CDR3 sequence (DNA): TGTGCCAGCGGAACGGACAGGGAAGCCAAAAACATTCAGTACTTC.

This clone has a handful of counts. The same CDR3 also results from other DNA sequences found in this sample. The CDR3, as DNA: TGTGCCAGCAGCCGCCGGGAGACCCAGTACTTC. This sequence encodes CASSRRETQYF. The chain combines TRBV3-1 (or the pseudogene TRBV3-2) with TRBJ2-5; D gene ambiguous. The V gene lost 4 bases and the J gene lost 5 bases, with 5 bases spanning the gap. The CDR3 extends over 11 amino acids. CDR1 and CDR2 from the germline V gene are LGHDT and YNNKEL (reference sequence).

The chain links TRBV9 to TRBJ2-1; TRBD2 matches 7 bases. The CDR3 length is 15 residues. The ends lost 0 bases at V and 3 bases at J; junction bases unmatched: 3. Per the germline V gene, CDR1 is SGDLS and CDR2 is YYNGEE. In DNA, the CDR3 is TGTGCCAGCAGCGTAGGGGGACTAAGCTACAATGAGCAGTTCTTC. Its protein product is CASSVGGLSYNEQFF.

This chain joins TRBV10-1 and TRBJ2-2; a weak D match, TRBD2 (5 bases). CDR1 is WNHNN, CDR2 SYGVQD, per germline (reference sequence). This CDR3 contains 16 residues. Trimming shortened V by 2 bases and J by 4 bases, and 14 bases separated the two germline ends. The CDR3 loop reads CASSEREGRSTGELFF. In nucleotides, the CDR3 is TGCGCCAGCAGTGAGAGGGAAGGGAGATCCACCGGGGAGCTGTTTTTT.

The rearrangement uses TRBV18 and TRBJ1-1; no clear D. Germline values: CDR1 KGHSH, CDR2 LQKENI. The CDR3 runs to 15 residues. Trimming left V 3 bases short and J 4 bases short, with 15 bases between. The DNA of the CDR3 is TGTGCCAGCTCACCGGTGGATCCCCGGGGCACTGAAGCTTTCTTT. This codes for CASSPVDPRGTEAFF.

The chain is built from TRBV29-1 and TRBJ2-2; D gene ambiguous. The CDR3 consists of 14 residues. The V gene lost 7 bases and the J gene lost 1 base, with 13 bases spanning the gap. In germline, CDR1 is SQVTM, CDR2 ANQGSEA. The CDR3 sequence is CSGGRGGNTGELFF. The CDR3 DNA sequence: TGCAGCGGGGGTCGTGGCGGGAACACCGGGGAGCTGTTTTTT.

The chain uses TRBV25-1 and TRBJ2-1, with TRBD1 matching over 12 bases. Germline values: CDR1 MGHDK, CDR2 SYGVNS. The CDR3 totals 16 residues. Trimming took 1 base from V and 8 from J; bases not matched to a gene: 6. CDR3 sequence reads: CASSEFSGTGGHEQFF. The DNA for the CDR3 is TGTGCCAGCAGTGAATTTAGTGGGACAGGGGGCCATGAGCAGTTCTTC.

V is TRBV9 and J is TRBJ1-1; D uncertain. V was clipped by 0 bases and J by 1 base, with 4 bases between them. This CDR3 contains 13 residues. Germline-derived CDR1 and CDR2 are SGDLS and YYNGEE. The CDR3 protein is CASSVASNTEAFF. CDR3 DNA sequence: TGTGCCAGCAGCGTAGCCTCGAACACTGAAGCTTTCTTT.

The chain has TRBV28 and TRBJ1-4; D remains ambiguous. Germline loops: CDR1 MDHEN, CDR2 SYDVKM. This CDR3 is 14 amino acids long. Trimming removed 7 bases from V and 7 bases from J, with 16 bases in between. DNA of the CDR3: TGTGCCAGCAACCGAAGGGAGGACGGTGAAAAACTGTTTTTT. Protein: CASNRREDGEKLFF.

The V and J genes are TRBV5-5 and TRBJ1-2, with TRBD1 matching 7 bases. Germline assignment: CDR1 SGHKS and CDR2 YYEKEE (reference sequence). The CDR3 spans 15 residues. V was pared by 4 bases and J by 0 bases, with 6 bases of the junction left unmatched. CDR3 DNA: TGTGCCAGCAGCGTTGACAGGGCCCCTAACTATGGCTACACCTTC. This translates into CASSVDRAPNYGYTF.

Here the CDR3 reads CAWSPGHDTEAFF. The CDR3, as DNA: TGTGCCTGGAGCCCGGGACACGACACTGAAGCTTTCTTT. The rearrangement links TRBV30 to TRBJ1-1; D is possibly TRBD1 (6 bases). Germline V lookup: CDR1 GTSNPN, CDR2 SVGIG (reference sequence). The CDR3 extends over 13 amino acids. The germline V and J ends were trimmed by 3 bases and 3 bases, with 11 bases remaining between them.

The chain has TRBV5-1 and TRBJ2-1; D is undetermined. V lost 4 bases and J lost 2, with 13 bases in between. The CDR3 has 15 residues. Germline CDR1 SGHRS, CDR2 YFSETQ. The CDR3: CASSNTGGTYNEQFF. The CDR3 region has the DNA TGCGCCAGCAGCAACACTGGCGGAACCTACAATGAGCAGTTCTTC.

This chain uses TRBV6-5 with TRBJ1-2, with TRBD1 matching over 10 bases. The trim removed 6 bases at V and 7 bases at J, leaving 2 bases unmatched. Per germline, CDR1 MNHEY and CDR2 SVGAGI. This CDR3 region has 12 residues. CDR3 coding DNA: TGTGCCAGCAGGCGGGACAGGGGTGGCTACACCTTC. Its protein is CASRRDRGGYTF.

The chain carries TRBV6-5 and TRBJ1-1, with a weak D call TRBD1 (6 bases). Germline CDR1 MNHEY, CDR2 SVGAGI. CDR3 length: 14 amino acids. V was clipped by 6 bases and J by 1 base, with 12 bases between them. CDR3 protein: CASRVNRENTEAFF. CDR3 sequence (DNA): TGTGCCAGCAGGGTAAACAGGGAGAACACTGAAGCTTTCTTT.

The CDR3 coding sequence is TGTGCCAGCAGTTTATTCGGGGGTACGGGGTCACCCCTCCACTTT. It encodes CASSLFGGTGSPLHF. J is TRBJ1-6 and V is TRBV28; D possibly corresponds to TRBD1 (5 bases). Germline CDR1 MDHEN, CDR2 SYDVKM. CDR3 length equals 15 residues. V gave up 1 base and J gave up 10 bases, with 14 bases separating them.

The genes are TRBV18 and TRBJ1-5; the D is unclear. The CDR3 covers 15 residues. CDR1 and CDR2 from the germline V gene are KGHSH and LQKENI. Trimming removed 1 base from V and 0 bases from J, with 7 bases in between. The CDR3 reads CASSPLSGSNQPQHF. For the CDR3, the DNA is TGTGCCAGCTCACCACTCTCGGGTAGCAATCAGCCCCAGCATTTT.

The V and J genes are TRBV27 and TRBJ2-1; D may be TRBD2 (6 bases). Germline assignment: CDR1 MNHEY and CDR2 SMNVEV (reference sequence). CDR3 length: 14 residues. Trimming took off 3 bases at V and 5 bases at J, with 11 bases between the two ends. CDR3 sequence (DNA): TGTGCCAGCAGTTTCCCGGGAGTCGACAATGAGCAGTTCTTC. Translating gives CASSFPGVDNEQFF.

This sequence joins TRBV5-1 and TRBJ2-7, with 7 bases aligning to TRBD1. Trimming took 4 bases from V and 1 from J; bases not matched to a gene: 8. The CDR3 contains 15 residues. Germline assignment: CDR1 SGHRS and CDR2 YFSETQ. The CDR3 spells CASSVSGQYSYEQYF. The CDR3 DNA reads TGCGCCAGCAGCGTATCGGGACAGTATTCCTACGAGCAGTACTTC.

The chain recombines TRBV28 with TRBJ1-2; the D gene is possibly TRBD1 (6 bases). V was clipped by 5 bases and J by 8 bases, with 12 bases between them. This CDR3 spans 12 amino acids. In germline, CDR1 is MDHEN, CDR2 SYDVKM. The CDR3 protein is CASSQQGFGYTF. CDR3 nucleotide sequence: TGTGCCAGCAGTCAACAGGGTTTCGGCTACACCTTC.

This clone was seen more than once but under ten times. This chain joins TRBV7-8 and TRBJ2-7; maybe TRBD1 (6 bases). The germline V gene encodes CDR1 SGHVS and CDR2 FQNEAQ. The germline V and J ends were trimmed by 3 bases and 1 base, with 7 bases remaining between them. The CDR3 extends over 13 amino acids. CDR3 nucleotides: TGTGCCAGCAGCTTGGACAGATCCTACGAGCAGTACTTC. It translates to CASSLDRSYEQYF. Filled out from reference TRBV7-8 and TRBJ2-7, the complete variable domain reads GAGVSQSPRYKVAKRGQDVALRCDPISGHVSLFWYQQALGQGPEFLTYFQNEAQLDKSGLPSDRFFAERPEGSVSTLKIQRTQQEDSAVYLCASSLDRSYEQYFGPGTRLTVT.

V and J are TRBV19 and TRBJ1-5; D is ambiguous. Germline loops: CDR1 LNHDA, CDR2 SQIVND (reference sequence). Trimming removed 3 bases at V and 4 bases at J, with 4 bases between. The CDR3 length is 12 residues. CDR3 DNA sequence: TGTGCCAGTAGTATCCGGAATCAGCCCCAGCATTTT. This translates into CASSIRNQPQHF.